This T cell receptor beta chain was sequenced in a study of T-cell reconstitution after alpha-beta-depleted transplantation in children. With 3 bases clipped from V and 7 bases from J, the junction kept 11 bases outside the gene matches. Germline CDR1 reads DFQATT; CDR2 reads SNEGSKA (reference sequence). This CDR3 has 14 residues. Remarks on this clonotype: What it recognizes is unknown.

General study findings and limits: It was newly produced T cells that mostly accounted for T-cell counts and diversity one year after transplant. Day-60 TCRbeta diversity that was high in some patients was derived from surviving recipient T cells and thymic progenitors.

Unique molecular identifiers were built into the TCRbeta library. TCRdb recomputed calls from the PCR reads with MiXCR, one row per CDR3 protein. The data contain around 700,000 distinct CDR3 sequences, roughly 13% of them singletons. The receptor was derived from a girl aged 2 to 9 with congenital amegakaryocytic thrombocytopenia, due to receive a stem cell transplant. The specimen comprised PBMCs, sampled before TCRalphabeta/CD19-depleted stem cell transplant. The gene calls are TRBV20-1 and TRBJ2-7; 8 bases match TRBD2. The CDR3 sequence: CSARISGAPREQYF. For the CDR3, the DNA is TGCAGTGCTAGGATTAGCGGGGCCCCGAGGGAGCAGTACTTC.